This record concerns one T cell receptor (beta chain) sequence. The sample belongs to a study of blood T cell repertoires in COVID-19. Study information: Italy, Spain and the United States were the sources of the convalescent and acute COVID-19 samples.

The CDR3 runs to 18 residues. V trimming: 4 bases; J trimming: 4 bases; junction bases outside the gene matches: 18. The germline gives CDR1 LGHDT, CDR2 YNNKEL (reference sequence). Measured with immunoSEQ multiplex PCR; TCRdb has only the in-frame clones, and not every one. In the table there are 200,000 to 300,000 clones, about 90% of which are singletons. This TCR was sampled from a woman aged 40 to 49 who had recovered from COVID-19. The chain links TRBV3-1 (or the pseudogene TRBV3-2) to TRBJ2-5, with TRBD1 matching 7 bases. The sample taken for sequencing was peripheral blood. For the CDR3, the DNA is TGTGCCAGCAGCCCCATGGGCAGGGGGACGAATGCTATAGAGACCCAGTACTTC. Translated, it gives CASSPMGRGTNAIETQYF.